This T cell receptor beta chain was recorded in a study of T cell changes during pregnancy in multiple sclerosis. The CDR3 has 16 residues. V was clipped by 2 bases and J by 8 bases, with 21 bases between them. Germline V gives CDR1 MNHNY, CDR2 SVGAGI (reference sequence). The data were produced by immunoSEQ multiplex PCR, yet TCRdb's version contains in-frame clones alone and is incomplete. This table has 35,000 to 55,000 clones, 90% appearing once. The V gene is TRBV6-6, the J gene TRBJ1-2, with a possible D match to TRBD1 (5 bases). Sequenced material: peripheral blood, taken in the second trimester of pregnancy. This receptor was obtained from a female donor in good health, enrolled as a control in a pregnancy study. DNA of the CDR3: TGTGCCAGCAGTTACCCCTCGGGGGAGGGGTTGGGAGGCTACACCTTC. Translation: CASSYPSGEGLGGYTF.